This entry is about one T cell receptor (beta chain). The target antigen is unknown. Sequencing used immunoSEQ multiplex PCR; TCRdb keeps in-frame clones, though not all of them. This sample carries 150,000 to 200,000 clones, 92% of them seen once, and the ten largest clones take more than 9%. Germline trimming cut 5 bases from V and 10 bases from J; bases unmatched to any gene: 17. CDR3 size: 17 residues. Germline assignment: CDR1 MDHEN and CDR2 SYDVKM. This sample is drawn from a study of T cell responses to AZD1222 COVID-19 vaccine. Overall study findings and caveats: Variant regions that are unmutated are reportedly the target of nearly half of spike-specific TCRs. Spike-specific TCRs gained breadth and depth after people received two AZD1222 doses. No repertoire was sampled before or during the peak T cell response, only after it. Distributed over spike, vaccine-associated CD4 TCRs predominated at 160-218 and 743-854.

This rearrangement joins TRBV28 to TRBJ1-6, with 7 bases that match TRBD1. The receptor was isolated from an adult in good health. The sequencing used peripheral blood, collected on day 0 of AZD1222 vaccination. The CDR3 coding sequence is TGTGCCAGCAGTCCCCCAATACGACAGGGATGGTACTCACCCCTCCACTTT. Amino acid sequence: CASSPPIRQGWYSPLHF.